This T cell receptor beta chain was captured by sequencing in a study of monozygotic twins with inflammatory bowel disease (dated by TCRdb to about 2019). About the study as a whole: A total of about 28 monozygotic twin pairs were included in the full study, comprising nine German pairs (four IBD-concordant, five IBD-discordant) and 19 IBD-discordant Danish pairs. The search for disease-associated traits relied mainly on comparing IBD patients with their genetically identical healthy co-twins within discordant pairs. Each individual had, on average, about 151 000 unique TCRalpha sequences and 181 000 unique TCRbeta sequences available for analysis. Results and caveats for the whole study, not just this receptor: The results gave no support for a single strong signal or clonotype linked to IBD. Measured by the inverse Simpson index, TCRbeta repertoire diversity was lower in IBD patients than in their healthy co-twins. Distinction between different T cell subtypes could not be achieved in the analysis. Compared with healthy twins, IBD patients shared fewer clonotypes with other individuals, and the difference was most pronounced in patients with signs of disease activity. Because patients were on differing immunosuppressive treatments, the repertoires may have picked up extra background noise and inter-individual variability. No difference in repertoire similarity was observed between concordant and discordant twins, possibly owing to limited statistical power.

Concerning this clonotype: This receptor's antigen is unknown.

A 2.5 ml peripheral blood sample was drawn into PAXgene tubes per donor and stored at -80°C. Total RNA was isolated from whole blood with the PAXgene blood miRNA kit on an automated QIAcube, without T cell sorting. Peripheral blood from monozygotic twin pairs concordant or discordant for inflammatory bowel disease was subjected to deep TCRalpha and TCRbeta repertoire profiling with unique molecular barcoding. For every twin pair, smoking habits were documented, and each individual was categorised as a current, former or never smoker. The library was produced with 5' RACE. Preparation of each TCR library used approximately 3.5 ug of total RNA. For each sample, cDNA was synthesized in eight separate reactions using SMARTScribe reverse transcriptase. Unique molecular identifiers containing a 6-nucleotide sample barcode were introduced through template switching during cDNA synthesis. Amplification of TCRalpha and TCRbeta cDNA involved two nested PCRs of roughly 17 and 9 cycles, and each PCR was followed by bead purification. Before amplification, the cDNA was both treated with uracil DNA-glycosylase and purified with the QIAquick PCR purification kit. In the second PCR, Illumina TruSeq-compatible adapters and sample-specific barcodes were added. TapeStation and Qubit were used to check library quality and concentration, and 5 ng of each library was pooled. Sequencing of pooled libraries was carried out on an Illumina HiSeq2500 single-index Rapid Run using 2 x 100 bp reads and custom sequencing primers. The authors' pipeline ran thus. PCR and sequencing errors were corrected by UMI-based consensus assembly using MiGEC version 1.2.6. V(D)J alignment, clonotype assembly and CDR3 extraction were performed with MiXCR version 2.1.1. Normalisation of gene usage, clonotype sharing and MAIT/NKT TCR abundance was achieved by analysing the top 1000, 10 000 and 20 000 clonotypes per sample. After downsampling to 27 000 UMIs, diversity was calculated as the inverse Simpson index using the vegan R package. Statistical testing used paired Mann-Whitney U tests on the discordant twin pairs and applied Benjamini-Hochberg correction for multiple testing. TCRdb reprocessed the raw reads; every CDR3 protein sequence is a single record, and DNA is not supplied. It is TCRdb's table, rather than the study itself, that gives the V and J calls and clone size. For this sample, the table gives over 130,000 distinct CDR3 sequences. The ten most abundant clones make up 2% to 3% of the sample.

The sequence derives from a human donor with ulcerative colitis or Crohn's disease, or a healthy co-twin of an affected twin (not recorded which). The sequencing input was blood.

CDR3 reads: CASSLGGQGGNEQFF. The rearrangement combines TRBV5-4 with TRBJ2-1; TCRdb names TRBD1, which stays unverified in the absence of DNA. From the cysteine up to the phenylalanine, the CDR3 has a length of 15 residues. The DNA sequence is not available. From a lookup of the germline V gene (reference sequence), CDR1 and CDR2 are SGHNT and YYREEE.